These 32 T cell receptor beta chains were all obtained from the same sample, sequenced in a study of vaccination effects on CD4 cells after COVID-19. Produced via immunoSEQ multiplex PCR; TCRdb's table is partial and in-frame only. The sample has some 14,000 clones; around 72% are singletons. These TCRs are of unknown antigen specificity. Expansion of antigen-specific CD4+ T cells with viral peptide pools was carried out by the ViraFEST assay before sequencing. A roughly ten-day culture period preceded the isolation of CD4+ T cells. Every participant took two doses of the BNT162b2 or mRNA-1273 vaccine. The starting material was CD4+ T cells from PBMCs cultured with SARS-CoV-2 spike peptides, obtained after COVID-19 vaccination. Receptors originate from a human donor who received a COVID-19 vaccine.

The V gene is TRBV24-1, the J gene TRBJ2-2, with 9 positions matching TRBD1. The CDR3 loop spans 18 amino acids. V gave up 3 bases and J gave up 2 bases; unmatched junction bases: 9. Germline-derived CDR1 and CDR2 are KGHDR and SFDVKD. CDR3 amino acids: CATSDAPGQGFNTGELFF. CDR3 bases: TGTGCCACCAGTGATGCACCGGGACAGGGCTTTAACACCGGGGAGCTGTTTTTT.

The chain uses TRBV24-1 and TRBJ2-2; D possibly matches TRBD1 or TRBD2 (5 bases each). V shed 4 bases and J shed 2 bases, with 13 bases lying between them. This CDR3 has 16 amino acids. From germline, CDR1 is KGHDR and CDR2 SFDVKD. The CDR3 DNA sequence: TGTGCCACCAGTGAGTTGGGGACCGCCAACACCGGGGAGCTGTTTTTT. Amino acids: CATSELGTANTGELFF.

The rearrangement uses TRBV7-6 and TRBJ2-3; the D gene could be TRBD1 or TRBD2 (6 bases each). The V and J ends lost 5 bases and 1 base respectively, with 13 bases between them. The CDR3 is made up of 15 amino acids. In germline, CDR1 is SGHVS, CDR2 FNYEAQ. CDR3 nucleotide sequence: TGTGCCAGCAGCCCCAAAAGGGGGGGCACAGATACGCAGTATTTT. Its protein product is CASSPKRGGTDTQYF.

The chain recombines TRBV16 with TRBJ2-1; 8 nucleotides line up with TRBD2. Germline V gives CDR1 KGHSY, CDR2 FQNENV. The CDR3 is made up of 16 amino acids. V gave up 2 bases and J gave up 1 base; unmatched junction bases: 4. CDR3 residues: CASSQERGLSYNEQFF. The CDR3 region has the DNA TGTGCCAGCAGCCAAGAGCGGGGGTTATCCTACAATGAGCAGTTCTTC.

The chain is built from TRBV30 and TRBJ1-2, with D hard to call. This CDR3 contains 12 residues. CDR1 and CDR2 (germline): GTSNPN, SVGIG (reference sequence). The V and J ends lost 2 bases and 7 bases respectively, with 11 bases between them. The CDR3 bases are TGTGCCTGGAGTCTTTTCGGTGGTGGCTACACCTTC. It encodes CAWSLFGGGYTF.

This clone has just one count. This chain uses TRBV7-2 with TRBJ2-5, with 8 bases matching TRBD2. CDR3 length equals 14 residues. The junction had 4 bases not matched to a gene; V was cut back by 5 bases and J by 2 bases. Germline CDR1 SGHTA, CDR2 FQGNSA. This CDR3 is CASSPLAAQETQYF. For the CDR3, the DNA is TGTGCCAGCAGCCCACTAGCGGCGCAAGAGACCCAGTACTTC.

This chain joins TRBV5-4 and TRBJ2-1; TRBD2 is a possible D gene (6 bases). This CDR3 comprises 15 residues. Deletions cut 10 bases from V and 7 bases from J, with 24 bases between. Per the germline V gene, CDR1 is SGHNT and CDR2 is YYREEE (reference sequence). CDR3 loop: CAGSNGGHLGNEQFF. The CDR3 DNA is TGTGCCGGTTCAAACGGGGGTCATCTGGGGAATGAGCAGTTCTTC.

The CDR3 loop reads CASSRQFLDEQYF. The CDR3 coding sequence is TGCGCCAGCAGCCGACAGTTTCTGGACGAGCAGTACTTC. This chain joins TRBV5-1 and TRBJ2-7; D is possibly TRBD1 (5 bases). In germline, CDR1 is SGHRS, CDR2 YFSETQ. V lost 4 bases, J lost 5 bases, and 13 bases lay in between. The CDR3 loop spans 13 amino acids. Together with reference TRBV5-1 and TRBJ2-7, the CDR3 gives the full variable domain: KAGVTQTPRYLIKTRGQQVTLSCSPISGHRSVSWYQQTPGQGLQFLFEYFSETQRNKGNFPGRFSGRQFSNSRSEMNVSTLELGDSALYLCASSRQFLDEQYFGPGTRLTVT.

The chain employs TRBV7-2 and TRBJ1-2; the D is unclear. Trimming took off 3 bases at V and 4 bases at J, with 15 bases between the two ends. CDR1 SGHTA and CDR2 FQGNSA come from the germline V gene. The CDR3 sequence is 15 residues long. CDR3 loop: CASSFIGRSGYGYTF. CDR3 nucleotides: TGTGCCAGCAGCTTTATAGGCAGGTCAGGCTATGGCTACACCTTC.

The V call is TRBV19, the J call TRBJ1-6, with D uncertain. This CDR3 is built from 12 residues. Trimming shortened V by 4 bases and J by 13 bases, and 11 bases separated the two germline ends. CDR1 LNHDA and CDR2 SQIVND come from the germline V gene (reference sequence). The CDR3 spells CASSTGYPPLHF. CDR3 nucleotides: TGTGCCAGTAGTACAGGTTACCCTCCCCTCCACTTT. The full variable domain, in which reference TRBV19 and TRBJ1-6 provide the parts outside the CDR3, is DGGITQSPKYLFRKEGQNVTLSCEQNLNHDAMYWYRQDPGQGLRLIYYSQIVNDFQKGDIAEGYSVSREKKESFPLTVTSAQKNPTAFYLCASSTGYPPLHFGNGTRLTVT.

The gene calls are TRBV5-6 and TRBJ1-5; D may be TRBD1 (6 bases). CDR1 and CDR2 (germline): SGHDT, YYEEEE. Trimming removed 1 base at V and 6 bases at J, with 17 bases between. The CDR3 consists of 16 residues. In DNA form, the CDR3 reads TGTGCCAGCAGCTTGTTGGCACAGGGTCCAGGTCAGCCCCAGCATTTT. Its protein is CASSLLAQGPGQPQHF.

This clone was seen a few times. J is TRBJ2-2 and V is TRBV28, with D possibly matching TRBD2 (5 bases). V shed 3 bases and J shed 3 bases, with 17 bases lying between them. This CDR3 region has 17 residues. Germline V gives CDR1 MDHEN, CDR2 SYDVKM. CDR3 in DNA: TGTGCCAGCAGTTTTCCTATGAGGGATTATGACACCGGGGAGCTGTTTTTT. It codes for CASSFPMRDYDTGELFF.

CDR3 in DNA: TGTGCCAGCAGCTTAATGGGAGCGGGAGCTTTCTTT. Its translation is CASSLMGAGAFF. V and J are TRBV7-9 and TRBJ1-1; D is unresolved. The CDR3 spans 12 residues. The germline CDR1 and CDR2 sequences are SEHNR and FQNEAQ (reference sequence). Trimming shortened V by 2 bases and J by 10 bases, and 11 bases separated the two germline ends.

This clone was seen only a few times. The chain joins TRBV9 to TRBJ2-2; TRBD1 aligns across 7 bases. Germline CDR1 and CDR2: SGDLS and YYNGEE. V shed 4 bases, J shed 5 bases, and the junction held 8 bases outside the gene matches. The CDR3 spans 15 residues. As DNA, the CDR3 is TGTGCCAGCAGCTCGACGGGACAGCTAACCGGGGAGCTGTTTTTT. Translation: CASSSTGQLTGELFF.

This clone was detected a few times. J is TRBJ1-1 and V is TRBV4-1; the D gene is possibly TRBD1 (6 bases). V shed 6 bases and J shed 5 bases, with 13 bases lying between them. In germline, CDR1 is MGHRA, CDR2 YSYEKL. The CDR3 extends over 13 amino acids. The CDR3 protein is CASRRGQSTEAFF. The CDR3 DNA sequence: TGCGCCAGCAGGCGGGGGCAGAGTACTGAAGCTTTCTTT.

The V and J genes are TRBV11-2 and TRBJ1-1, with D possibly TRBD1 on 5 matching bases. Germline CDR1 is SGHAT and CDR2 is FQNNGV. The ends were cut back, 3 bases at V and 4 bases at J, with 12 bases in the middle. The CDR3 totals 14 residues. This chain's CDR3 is CASSLEGQGTEAFF. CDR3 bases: TGTGCCAGCAGCTTGGAGGGGCAGGGCACTGAAGCTTTCTTT.

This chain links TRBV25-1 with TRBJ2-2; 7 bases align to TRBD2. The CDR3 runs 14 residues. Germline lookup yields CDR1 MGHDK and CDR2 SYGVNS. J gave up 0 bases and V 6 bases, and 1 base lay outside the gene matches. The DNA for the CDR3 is TGTGCCAGCAGAAGCGGGGCGAACACCGGGGAGCTGTTTTTT. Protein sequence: CASRSGANTGELFF.

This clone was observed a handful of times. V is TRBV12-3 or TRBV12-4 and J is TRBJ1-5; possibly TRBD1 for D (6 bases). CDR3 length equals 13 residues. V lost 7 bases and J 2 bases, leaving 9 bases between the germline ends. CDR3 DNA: TGTGCCAGCATGAGGGGGGGCAATCAGCCCCAGCATTTT. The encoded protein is CASMRGGNQPQHF.

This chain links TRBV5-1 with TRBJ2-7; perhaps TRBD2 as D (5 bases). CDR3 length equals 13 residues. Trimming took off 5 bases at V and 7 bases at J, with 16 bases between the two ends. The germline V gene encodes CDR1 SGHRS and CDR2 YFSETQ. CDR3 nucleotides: TGCGCCAGCAGATCCACTAGACCCTGGGAGCAGTACTTC. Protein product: CASRSTRPWEQYF.

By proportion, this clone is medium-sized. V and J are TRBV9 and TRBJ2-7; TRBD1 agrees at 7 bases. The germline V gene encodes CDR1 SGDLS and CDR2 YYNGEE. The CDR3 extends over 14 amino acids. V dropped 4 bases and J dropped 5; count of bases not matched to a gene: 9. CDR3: CASSPATGRDEQYF. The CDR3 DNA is TGTGCCAGCAGCCCGGCGACAGGGAGAGACGAGCAGTACTTC.

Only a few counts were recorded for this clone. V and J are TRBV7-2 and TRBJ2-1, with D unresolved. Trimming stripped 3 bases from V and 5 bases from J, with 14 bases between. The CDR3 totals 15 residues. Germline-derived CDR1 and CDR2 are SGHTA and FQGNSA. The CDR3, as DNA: TGTGCCAGCAGCTTCCCTACCTCTGCAAACAATGAGCAGTTCTTC. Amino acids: CASSFPTSANNEQFF.

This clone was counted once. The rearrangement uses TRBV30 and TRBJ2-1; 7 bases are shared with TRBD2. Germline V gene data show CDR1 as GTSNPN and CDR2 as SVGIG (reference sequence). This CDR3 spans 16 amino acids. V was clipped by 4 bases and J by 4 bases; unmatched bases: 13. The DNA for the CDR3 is TGTGCCTGGACCCTATGGCGGAGCGGGAAGTACAATGAGCAGTTCTTC. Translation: CAWTLWRSGKYNEQFF.

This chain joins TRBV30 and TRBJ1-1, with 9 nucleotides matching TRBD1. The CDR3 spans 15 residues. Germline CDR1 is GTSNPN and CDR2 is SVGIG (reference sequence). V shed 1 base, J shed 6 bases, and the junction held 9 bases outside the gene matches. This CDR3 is CAWSGLRDRDSEAFF. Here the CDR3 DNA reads TGTGCCTGGAGTGGTCTCCGGGACAGGGATTCTGAAGCTTTCTTT.

The CDR3 coding sequence is TGTGCCTGGAGTGTGGGTGGCGGCAATCAGCCCCAGCATTTT. The encoded protein is CAWSVGGGNQPQHF. The J gene is TRBJ1-5, the V gene TRBV30, with unresolved D. Germline CDR1 GTSNPN, CDR2 SVGIG (reference sequence). Trimming shortened V by 0 bases and J by 2 bases, and 8 bases separated the two germline ends. The CDR3 extends over 14 amino acids.

CDR3 sequence reads: CAWSVFLGGHGYTF. The CDR3 nucleotides are TGTGCCTGGAGTGTATTTCTGGGGGGCCATGGCTACACCTTC. The rearrangement links TRBV30 to TRBJ1-2; D is perhaps TRBD1 (6 bases). The CDR3 extends over 14 amino acids. V lost 0 bases and J lost 6, with 14 bases in between. Looked up from germline, CDR1 is GTSNPN and CDR2 is SVGIG (reference sequence). Based on the CDR3 plus reference TRBV30 and TRBJ1-2, the full variable domain is SQTIHQWPATLVQPVGSPLSLECTVEGTSNPNLYWYRQAAGRGLQLLFYSVGIGQISSEVPQNLSASRPQDRQFILSSKKLLLSDSGFYLCAWSVFLGGHGYTFGSGTRLTVV.

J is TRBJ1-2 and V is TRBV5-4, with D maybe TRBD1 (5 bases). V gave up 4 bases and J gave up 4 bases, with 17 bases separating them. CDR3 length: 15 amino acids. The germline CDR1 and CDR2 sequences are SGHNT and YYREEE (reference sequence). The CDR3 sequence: CASSPRQRGIYGYTF. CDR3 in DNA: TGTGCCAGCAGCCCCCGACAGAGAGGTATCTATGGCTACACCTTC.

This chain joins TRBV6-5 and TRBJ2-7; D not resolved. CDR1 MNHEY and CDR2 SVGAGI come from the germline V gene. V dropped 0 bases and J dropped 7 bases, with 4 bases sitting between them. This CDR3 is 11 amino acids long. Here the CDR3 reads CASSYSREQYF. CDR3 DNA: TGTGCCAGCAGTTACTCGAGAGAGCAGTACTTC.

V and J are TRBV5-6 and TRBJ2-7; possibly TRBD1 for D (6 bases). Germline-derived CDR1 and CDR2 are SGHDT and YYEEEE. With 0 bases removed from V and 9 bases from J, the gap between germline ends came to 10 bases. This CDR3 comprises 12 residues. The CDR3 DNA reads TGTGCCAGCAGCTTGGACAGGGCCGGGCAGTACTTC. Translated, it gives CASSLDRAGQYF.

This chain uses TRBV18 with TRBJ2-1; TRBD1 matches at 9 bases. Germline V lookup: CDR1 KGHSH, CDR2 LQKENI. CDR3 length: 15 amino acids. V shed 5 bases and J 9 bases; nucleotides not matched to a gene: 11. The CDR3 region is CASSTTGTGSGEQFF. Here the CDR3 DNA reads TGTGCCAGCTCAACCACAGGGACAGGGTCTGGTGAGCAGTTCTTC.

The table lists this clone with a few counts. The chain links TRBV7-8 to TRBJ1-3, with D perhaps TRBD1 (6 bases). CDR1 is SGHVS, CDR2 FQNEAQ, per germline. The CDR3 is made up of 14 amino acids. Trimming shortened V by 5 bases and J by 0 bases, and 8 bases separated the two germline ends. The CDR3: CASSPRGSGNTIYF. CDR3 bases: TGTGCCAGCAGCCCCAGGGGCTCTGGAAACACCATATATTTT.

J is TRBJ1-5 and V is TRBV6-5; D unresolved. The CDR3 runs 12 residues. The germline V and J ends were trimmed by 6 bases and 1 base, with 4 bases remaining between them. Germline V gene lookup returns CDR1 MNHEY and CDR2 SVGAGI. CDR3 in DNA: TGTGCCAGCAGATACAGCAATCAGCCCCAGCATTTT. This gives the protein CASRYSNQPQHF.

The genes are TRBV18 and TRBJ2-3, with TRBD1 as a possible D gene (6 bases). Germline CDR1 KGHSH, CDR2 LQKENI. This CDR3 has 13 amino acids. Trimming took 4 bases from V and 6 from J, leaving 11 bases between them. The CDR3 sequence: CASSLRQADTQYF. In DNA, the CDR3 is TGTGCCAGCTCACTTAGACAGGCTGATACGCAGTATTTT. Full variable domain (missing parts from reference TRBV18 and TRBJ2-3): NAGVMQNPRHLVRRRGQEARLRCSPMKGHSHVYWYRQLPEEGLKFMVYLQKENIIDESGMPKERFSAEFPKEGPSILRIQQVVRGDSAAYFCASSLRQADTQYFGPGTRLTVL.